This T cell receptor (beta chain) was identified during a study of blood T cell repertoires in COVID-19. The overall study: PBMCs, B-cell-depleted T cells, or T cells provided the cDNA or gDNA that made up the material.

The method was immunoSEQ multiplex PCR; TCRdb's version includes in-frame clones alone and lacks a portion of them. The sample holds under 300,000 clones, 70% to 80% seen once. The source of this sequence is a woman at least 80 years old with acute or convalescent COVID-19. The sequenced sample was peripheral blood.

This CDR3 is CASSPQGLGQPQHF. The CDR3 coding sequence is TGCGCCAGCAGCCCTCAGGGGCTAGGTCAGCCCCAGCATTTT. The rearrangement uses TRBV5-1 and TRBJ1-5; the D gene is possibly TRBD1 (6 bases). The CDR3 has 14 residues. The germline gives CDR1 SGHRS, CDR2 YFSETQ. Trimming stripped 4 bases from V and 6 bases from J, with 14 bases between.